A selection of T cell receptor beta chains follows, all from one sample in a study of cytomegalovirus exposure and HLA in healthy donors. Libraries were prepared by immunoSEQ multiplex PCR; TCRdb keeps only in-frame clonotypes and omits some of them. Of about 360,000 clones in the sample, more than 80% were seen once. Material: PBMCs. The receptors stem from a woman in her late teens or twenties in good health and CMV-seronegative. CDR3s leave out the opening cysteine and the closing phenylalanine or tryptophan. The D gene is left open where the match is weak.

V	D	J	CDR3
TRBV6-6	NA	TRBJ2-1	ASSTGRGYEQF
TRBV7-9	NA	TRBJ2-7	ASSAGGPTIEQY
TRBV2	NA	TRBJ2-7	ASSVGPGDYEQY
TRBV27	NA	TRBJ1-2	ASSPHTQGLSYGYT
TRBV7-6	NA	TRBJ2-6	ASSPLISGANVLT
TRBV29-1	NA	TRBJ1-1	SVELGSNTEAF
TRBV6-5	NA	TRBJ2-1	ASSYSRFYNEQF
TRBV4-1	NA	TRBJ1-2	ASSQGRVNYGYT
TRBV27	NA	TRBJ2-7	ASSLTLGRVWY
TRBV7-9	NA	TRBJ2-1	ASSLVQQGNNEQF
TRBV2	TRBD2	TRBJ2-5	ASGSGGPQETQY
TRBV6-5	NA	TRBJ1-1	ASSYRQGGTEAF
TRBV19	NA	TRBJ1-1	ASSLRTGNTEAF
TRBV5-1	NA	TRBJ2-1	ASSKGGGIGSYNEQF
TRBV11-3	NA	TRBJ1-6	ASSRDFRNSPLH
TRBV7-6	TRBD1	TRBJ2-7	ASSYRQGANEQY
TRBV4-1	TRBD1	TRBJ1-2	ASSQEELDRGFYGYT
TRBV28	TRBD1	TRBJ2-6	ASSFFPGQGAVGANVLT
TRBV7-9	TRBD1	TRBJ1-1	ASSLTRGNLGEAF
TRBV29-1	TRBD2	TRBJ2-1	SAPGGRTNEQF
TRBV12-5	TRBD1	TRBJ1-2	ASGLSGTVGYT
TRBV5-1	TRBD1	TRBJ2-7	ASSSGQGINEQY
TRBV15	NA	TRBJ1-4	ATSREARGTNEKLF